The rows below give T cell receptor beta chains drawn from one sample of a study of blood T cell repertoires in COVID-19. The repertoire was sequenced with immunoSEQ multiplex PCR; TCRdb's copy has only in-frame clones and lacks some. Here the sample spans some 250,000 clones, 75% to 90% being singletons. The sample comprised peripheral blood. Receptor source: a young man with active or convalescent COVID-19. CDR3s include the opening cysteine and the closing phenylalanine or tryptophan. D genes are given only for firm matches. Clone size is given for some rows only: seen once, a few or many times, or a class if the clone is expanded.

TRBV7-3,TRBJ1-6,TRBD1,-,CASQQGSYFNSPLHF,TGTGCCAGCCAACAGGGGTCTTACTTTAATTCACCCCTCCACTTT
TRBV2,TRBJ1-1,-,-,CASSERQGRNTEAFF,TGTGCCAGCAGTGAACGGCAGGGGAGGAACACTGAAGCTTTCTTT
TRBV18,TRBJ1-1,-,-,CASSEPETEAFF,TGTGCCAGCTCAGAACCCGAGACTGAAGCTTTCTTT
TRBV9,TRBJ1-2,-,-,CASSVGKSGTPPKTF,TGTGCCAGCAGCGTAGGTAAATCCGGGACACCTCCCAAGACCTTC
TRBV6-2/TRBV6-3,TRBJ1-4,-,once,CASSYVGATNEKLFF,TGTGCCAGCAGTTACGTCGGGGCAACTAATGAAAAACTGTTTTTT
TRBV6-5,TRBJ1-6,TRBD1,-,CASKLGTDNSPLHF,TGTGCCAGCAAACTTGGGACAGATAATTCACCCCTCCACTTT
TRBV2,TRBJ2-2,-,-,CASFPRANTGELFF,TGTGCCAGCTTCCCGAGGGCGAACACCGGGGAGCTGTTTTTT
TRBV7-3,TRBJ2-7,-,-,CASSPSGSSSYEQYF,TGTGCCAGCAGCCCGAGCGGATCGAGCTCCTACGAGCAGTACTTC
TRBV19,TRBJ1-4,-,-,CASSISAGVKEKLFF,TGTGCCAGTAGTATAAGTGCAGGGGTGAAAGAAAAACTGTTTTTT
TRBV19,TRBJ2-1,-,-,CASSIRDNNEQFF,TGTGCCAGTAGTATAAGAGACAACAATGAGCAGTTCTTC
TRBV12-3/TRBV12-4,TRBJ1-1,-,-,CASGIRGQEAFF,TGTGCCAGCGGGATCCGCGGACAAGAAGCTTTCTTT
TRBV19,TRBJ2-3,TRBD2,-,CASSFSGGALNF,TGTGCCAGTAGTTTTAGCGGGGGGGCCTTGAATTTT
TRBV19,TRBJ1-5,-,-,CASSFVNRVNQPQHF,TGTGCCAGTAGTTTCGTCAACCGGGTCAATCAGCCCCAGCATTTT
TRBV5-8,TRBJ2-2,-,-,CASRQGPNTGELFF,TGTGCCAGCAGACAGGGACCGAACACCGGGGAGCTGTTTTTT
TRBV2,TRBJ2-1,-,-,CASSEAYEQFF,TGTGCCAGCAGTGAAGCCTATGAGCAGTTCTTC
TRBV5-1,TRBJ1-4,-,-,CASSLGTGPEKLFF,TGCGCCAGCAGCTTGGGAACAGGGCCGGAGAAACTGTTTTTT
TRBV6-5,TRBJ1-6,-,-,CASSYSISSGLGPLHF,TGTGCCAGCAGTTACTCCATTTCGTCGGGATTGGGGCCCCTCCACTTT
TRBV2,TRBJ2-1,-,-,CASSVRGASYNEQFF,TGTGCCAGCAGTGTCAGGGGGGCCTCCTACAATGAGCAGTTCTTC
TRBV6-5,TRBJ1-6,TRBD1,-,CASSQRQGGNSPLHF,TGTGCCAGCAGCCAACGACAGGGCGGTAATTCACCCCTCCACTTT
TRBV7-2,TRBJ2-2,-,-,CASSLFSTDTGELFF,TGTGCCAGCAGCTTATTCAGTACCGACACCGGGGAGCTGTTTTTT
TRBV14,TRBJ2-3,TRBD1,-,CASSQLGGAWTDTQYF,TGTGCCAGCAGCCAGTTAGGGGGCGCTTGGACAGATACGCAGTATTTT
TRBV2,TRBJ2-3,TRBD2,-,CASSEARLAATDTQYF,TGTGCCAGCAGTGAAGCGCGGCTAGCGGCCACAGATACGCAGTATTTT